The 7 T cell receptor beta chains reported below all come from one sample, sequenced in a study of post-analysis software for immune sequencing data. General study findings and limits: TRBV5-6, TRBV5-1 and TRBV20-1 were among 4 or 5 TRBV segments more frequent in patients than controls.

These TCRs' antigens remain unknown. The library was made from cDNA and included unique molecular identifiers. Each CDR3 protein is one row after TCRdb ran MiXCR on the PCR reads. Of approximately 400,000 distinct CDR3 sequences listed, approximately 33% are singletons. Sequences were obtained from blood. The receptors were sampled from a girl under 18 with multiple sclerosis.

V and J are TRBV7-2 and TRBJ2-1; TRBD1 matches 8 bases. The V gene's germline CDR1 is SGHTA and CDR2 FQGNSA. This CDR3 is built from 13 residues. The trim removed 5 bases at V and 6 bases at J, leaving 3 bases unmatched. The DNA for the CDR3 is TGTGCCAGCAGCCCCGGACAGGGCAATGAGCAGTTCTTC. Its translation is CASSPGQGNEQFF.

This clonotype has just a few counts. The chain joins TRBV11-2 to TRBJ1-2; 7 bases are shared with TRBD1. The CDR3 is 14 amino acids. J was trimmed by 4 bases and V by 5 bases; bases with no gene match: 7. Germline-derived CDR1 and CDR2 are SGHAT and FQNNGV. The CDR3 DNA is TGTGCCAGCAGCAGCAGGGGGATGACCTATGGCTACACCTTC. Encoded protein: CASSSRGMTYGYTF.

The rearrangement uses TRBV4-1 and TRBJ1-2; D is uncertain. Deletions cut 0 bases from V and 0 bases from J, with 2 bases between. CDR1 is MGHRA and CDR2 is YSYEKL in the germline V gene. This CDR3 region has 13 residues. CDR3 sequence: CASSQESNYGYTF. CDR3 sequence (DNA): TGCGCCAGCAGCCAAGAGTCTAACTATGGCTACACCTTC.

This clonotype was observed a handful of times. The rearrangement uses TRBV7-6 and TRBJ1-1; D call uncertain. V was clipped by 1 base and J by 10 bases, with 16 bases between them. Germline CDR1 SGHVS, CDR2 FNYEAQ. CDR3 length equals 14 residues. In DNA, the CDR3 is TGTGCCAGCAGCTTAGGAGAAAGGAACCGGGGAGCTTTCTTT. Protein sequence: CASSLGERNRGAFF.

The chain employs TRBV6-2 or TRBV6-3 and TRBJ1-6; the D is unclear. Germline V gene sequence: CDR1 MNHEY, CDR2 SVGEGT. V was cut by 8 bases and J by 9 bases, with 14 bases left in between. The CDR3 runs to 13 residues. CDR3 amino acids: CASAVQPFSPLHF. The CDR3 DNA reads TGTGCCAGCGCGGTACAGCCTTTTTCACCCCTCCACTTT.

In nucleotides, the CDR3 is TGTGCCAGCAGTCACACTGCAACTAATGAAAAACTGTTTTTT. This encodes CASSHTATNEKLFF. This sequence joins TRBV12-3 or TRBV12-4 and TRBJ1-4, with D unresolved. The V gene lost 5 bases and the J gene lost 0 bases, with 7 bases spanning the gap. The CDR3 loop spans 14 amino acids.

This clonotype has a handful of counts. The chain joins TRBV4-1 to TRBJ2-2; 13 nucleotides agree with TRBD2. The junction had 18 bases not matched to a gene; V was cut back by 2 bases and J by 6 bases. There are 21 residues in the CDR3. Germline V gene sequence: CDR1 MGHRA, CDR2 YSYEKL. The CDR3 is CASSQPPIRLAGGRVAGELFF. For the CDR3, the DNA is TGCGCCAGCAGCCAACCTCCGATACGACTAGCGGGGGGCCGGGTTGCCGGGGAGCTGTTTTTT.